The clone carrying this T cell receptor (beta chain) has only one observation. In the study's own analysis: Researchers report that nucleated cell counts were estimated from reference gene primer amplification. Only in-frame clones appear in the TCRdb table, and some are missing; sequencing was by immunoSEQ multiplex PCR. V, J and clone size are those of that table, while D and trimming were read from the DNA. This sample has about 81,000 clones, with 91% found just once. The data are from a study of blood T cell repertoires in COVID-19. Study-wide background: The origin of the acute and convalescent COVID-19 samples was the United States, Italy and Spain. Sources were T cells, B-cell-depleted T cells, or PBMCs; the material itself was cDNA or gDNA.

The CDR3 length is 14 residues. The V segment lost 1 base and the J segment 3 bases; nucleotides outside the gene matches: 0. Germline V CDR1 and CDR2: SEHNR, FQNEAQ (reference sequence). This sequence was found in a woman between 50 and 59 years old in a cohort sampled during active COVID-19. Sequencing used peripheral blood. The chain employs TRBV7-9 and TRBJ1-3; 7 nucleotides match TRBD1. CDR3 region: CASSLGTGGNTIYF. CDR3 nucleotides: TGTGCCAGCAGCTTAGGGACAGGTGGAAACACCATATATTTT.